The following is a T cell receptor (beta chain) sequence with its context. This table comes from immunoSEQ multiplex PCR, and its TCRdb copy is limited to in-frame clones, with some not included. The data show about 320,000 clones, with roughly 90% seen just once and 4% to 6% held by the top ten. Participants were aged roughly 18 to 100 years from about two dozen US areas. Participant-given clinical history determined each cohort assignment. Recovery meant two consecutive negative NP/OP PCR tests, professional clearance, or resolved symptoms. The CDR3 is made up of 16 amino acids. The germline V gene encodes CDR1 LNHNV and CDR2 YYDKDF (reference sequence). V gave up 1 base and J gave up 4 bases, with 17 bases separating them. The sample belongs to a study of blood T cell repertoires in COVID-19. The wider study: PBMCs, B-cell-depleted T cells, or T cells provided the cDNA or gDNA that made up the material.

The sequence derives from a man aged 55 to 70 who had recovered from COVID-19. The sequenced sample was PBMCs or T cells enriched from blood (not recorded which). V gene TRBV15 combines with J gene TRBJ2-7; maybe TRBD2 (7 bases). CDR3: CATSRALGGGPYEQYF. The CDR3 DNA reads TGTGCCACCAGCAGAGCCTTGGGAGGGGGACCTTACGAGCAGTACTTC.